There are a few counts of the clone carrying this TCR beta chain. The sample originates from a study of T-cell reconstitution after alpha-beta-depleted transplantation in children. Preparation of the TCRbeta library used unique molecular identifiers. Via MiXCR, TCRdb re-called the PCR reads, giving one row per CDR3 protein. The data contain about 610,000 distinct CDR3 sequences, over 9.5% of them singletons. The CDR3 spans 12 residues. Trimming took off 6 bases at V and 16 bases at J, with 19 bases between the two ends. The chain combines TRBV12-3 or TRBV12-4 with TRBJ1-5; the D is unclear. This clonotype was sampled from a human donor who donated a stem cell graft to a child with acute myeloid leukemia. The sample consisted of PBMCs from the stem cell graft donor, taken from the stem cell graft. CDR3 bases: TGTGCCAGCAGCCATGGACGTGAACCTTGTCATTTT. Translated, it gives CASSHGREPCHF.